The clone carrying this T cell receptor beta chain was seen only a few times. The sample originates from a study of cytomegalovirus exposure and HLA in healthy donors. It was with 60 Vbeta and 13 Jbeta primers that the PCR ran. Produced via immunoSEQ multiplex PCR; TCRdb's table is partial and in-frame only. The top ten hold roughly 0.31% of the sample, which has around 260,000 clones, 80% seen once. CDR3 length: 19 amino acids. Trimming cost V 2 bases and J 2 bases, with 22 bases left between them. CDR1 MRHNA and CDR2 SNTAGT come from the germline V gene. The chain recombines TRBV6-4 with TRBJ1-5; D is unresolved. The sequence was collected from a girl aged 2 to 10 in good health and CMV-seronegative. Material: PBMCs. The CDR3 nucleotides are TGTGCCAGCAGTGACACGTCTGGCGGCAGACCGCGTGGCAATCAGCCCCAGCATTTT. Amino acids: CASSDTSGGRPRGNQPQHF.